The clone carrying this T cell receptor beta chain was picked up a small number of times. Time point in this sample: persistent/refractory GD, antithyroid drugs over 5 years with positive TRAb. PBMC RNA was the source of the TCR library. The source of the sample is a study of regulatory T cells in long-lasting Graves disease. Relying on iRepertoire HTBI primers and Arm-PCR of CDR3 regions, the team built TCR beta libraries. One entry per CDR3 protein, called by TCRdb with MiXCR from the multiplex PCR reads. The table has 250,000 to 300,000 distinct CDR3 sequences, roughly a fifth seen once. The ends lost 0 bases at V and 2 bases at J; junction bases unmatched: 5. Germline V gene data show CDR1 as DFQATT and CDR2 as SNEGSKA (reference sequence). This CDR3 region has 15 residues.

This clonotype originated in a female donor with Graves disease. The J gene is TRBJ2-7, the V gene TRBV20-1; 9 bases fit TRBD2. Sequences were derived from peripheral blood mononuclear cells (PBMCs), sampled when the disease was refractory, from a patient treated with antithyroid drugs. In DNA, the CDR3 is TGCAGTGCTAGAGACTGGCGGGAGGGTGCCTACGAGCAGTACTTC. This translates into CSARDWREGAYEQYF.